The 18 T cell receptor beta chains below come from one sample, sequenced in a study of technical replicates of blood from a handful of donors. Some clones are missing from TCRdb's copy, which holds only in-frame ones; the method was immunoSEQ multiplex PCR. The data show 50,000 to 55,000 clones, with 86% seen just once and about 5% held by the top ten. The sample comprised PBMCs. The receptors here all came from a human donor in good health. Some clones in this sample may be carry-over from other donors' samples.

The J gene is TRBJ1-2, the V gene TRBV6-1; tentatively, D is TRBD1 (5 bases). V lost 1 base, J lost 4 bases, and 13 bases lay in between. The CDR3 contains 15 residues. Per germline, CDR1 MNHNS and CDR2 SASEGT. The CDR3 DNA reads TGTGCCAGCAGTGAAGGTTGGGGGGAGGGCTATGGCTACACCTTC. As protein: CASSEGWGEGYGYTF.

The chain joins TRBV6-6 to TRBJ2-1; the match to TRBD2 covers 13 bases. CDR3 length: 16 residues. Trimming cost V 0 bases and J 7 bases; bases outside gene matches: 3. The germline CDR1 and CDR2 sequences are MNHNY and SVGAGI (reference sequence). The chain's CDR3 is CASSYSLAGGLNEQFF. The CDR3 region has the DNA TGTGCCAGCAGTTACTCACTAGCGGGGGGGCTTAATGAGCAGTTCTTC.

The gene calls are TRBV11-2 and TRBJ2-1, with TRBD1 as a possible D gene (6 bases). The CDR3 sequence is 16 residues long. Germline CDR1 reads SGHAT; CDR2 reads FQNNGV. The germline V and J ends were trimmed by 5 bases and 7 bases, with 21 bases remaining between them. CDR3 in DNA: TGTGCCAGCAGCCACCTCCGTGACAGGAGGCGGAATGAGCAGTTCTTC. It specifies CASSHLRDRRRNEQFF.

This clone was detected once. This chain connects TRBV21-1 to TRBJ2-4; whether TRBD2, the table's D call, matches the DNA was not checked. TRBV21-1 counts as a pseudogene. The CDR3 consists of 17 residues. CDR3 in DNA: TGTGCCAGCAGCACACCGGGACTAGCGGTAGCCAAAAACATTCAGTACTTC. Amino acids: CASSTPGLAVAKNIQYF.

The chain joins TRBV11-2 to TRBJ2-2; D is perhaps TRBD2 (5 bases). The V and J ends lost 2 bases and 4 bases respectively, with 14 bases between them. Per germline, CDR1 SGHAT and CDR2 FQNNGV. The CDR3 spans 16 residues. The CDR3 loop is CASSLFSRVPTGELFF. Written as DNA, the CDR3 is TGTGCCAGCAGCTTATTCTCGAGGGTTCCCACCGGGGAGCTGTTTTTT.

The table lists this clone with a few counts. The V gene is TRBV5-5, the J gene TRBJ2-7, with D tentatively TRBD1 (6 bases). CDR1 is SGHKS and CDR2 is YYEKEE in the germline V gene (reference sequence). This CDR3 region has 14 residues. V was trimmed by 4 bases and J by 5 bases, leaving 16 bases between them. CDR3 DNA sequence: TGTGCCAGCAGCCCTTTAAACAGGGACAACGAGCAGTACTTC. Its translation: CASSPLNRDNEQYF.

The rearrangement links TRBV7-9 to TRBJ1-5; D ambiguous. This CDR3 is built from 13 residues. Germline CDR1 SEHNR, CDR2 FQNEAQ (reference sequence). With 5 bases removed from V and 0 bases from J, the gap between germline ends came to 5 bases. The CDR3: CASSRVSNQPQHF. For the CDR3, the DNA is TGTGCCAGCAGCCGTGTTAGCAATCAGCCCCAGCATTTT. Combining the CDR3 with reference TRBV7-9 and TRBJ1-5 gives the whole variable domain DTGVSQNPRHKITKRGQNVTFRCDPISEHNRLYWYRQTLGQGPEFLTYFQNEAQLEKSRLLSDRFSAERPKGSFSTLEIQRTEQGDSAMYLCASSRVSNQPQHFGDGTRLSIL.

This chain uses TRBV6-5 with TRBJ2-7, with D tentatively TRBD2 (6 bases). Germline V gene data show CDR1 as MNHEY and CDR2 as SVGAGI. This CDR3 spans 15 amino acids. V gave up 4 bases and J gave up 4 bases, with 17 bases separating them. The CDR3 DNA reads TGTGCCAGCAGTTCCTCGTTCACGGGAGTTTACGAGCAGTACTTC. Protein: CASSSSFTGVYEQYF.

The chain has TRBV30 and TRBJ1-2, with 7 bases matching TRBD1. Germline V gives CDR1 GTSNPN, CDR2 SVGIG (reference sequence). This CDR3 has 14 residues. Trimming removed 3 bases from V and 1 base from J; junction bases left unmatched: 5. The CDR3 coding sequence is TGTGCCTGGAGCCGGGACAGAGTTAACTATGGCTACACCTTC. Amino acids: CAWSRDRVNYGYTF.

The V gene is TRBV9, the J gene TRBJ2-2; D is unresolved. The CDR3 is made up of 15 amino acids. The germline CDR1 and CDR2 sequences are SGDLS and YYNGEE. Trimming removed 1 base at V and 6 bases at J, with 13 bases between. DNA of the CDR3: TGTGCCAGCAGCGTATCTAGTCCGTCCGCCGGGGAGCTGTTTTTT. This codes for CASSVSSPSAGELFF.

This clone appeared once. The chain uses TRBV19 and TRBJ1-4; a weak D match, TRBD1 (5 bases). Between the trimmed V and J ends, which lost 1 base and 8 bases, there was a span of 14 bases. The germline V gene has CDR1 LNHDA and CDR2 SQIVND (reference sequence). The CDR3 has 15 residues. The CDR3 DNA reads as TGTGCCAGTAGTATAGGTCAGGGTATCGGGGAAAAACTGTTTTTT. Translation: CASSIGQGIGEKLFF.

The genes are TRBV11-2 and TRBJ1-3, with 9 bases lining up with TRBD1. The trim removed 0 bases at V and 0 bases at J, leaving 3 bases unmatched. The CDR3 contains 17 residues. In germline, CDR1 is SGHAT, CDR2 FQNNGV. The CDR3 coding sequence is TGTGCCAGCAGCTTAGAAGGGACAGGGTACTCTGGAAACACCATATATTTT. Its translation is CASSLEGTGYSGNTIYF.

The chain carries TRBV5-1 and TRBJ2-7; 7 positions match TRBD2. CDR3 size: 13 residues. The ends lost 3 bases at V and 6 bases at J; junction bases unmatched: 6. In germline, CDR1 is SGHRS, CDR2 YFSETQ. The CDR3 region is CASSWGGSSEQYF. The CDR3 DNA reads TGCGCCAGCAGCTGGGGGGGTAGCAGCGAGCAGTACTTC.

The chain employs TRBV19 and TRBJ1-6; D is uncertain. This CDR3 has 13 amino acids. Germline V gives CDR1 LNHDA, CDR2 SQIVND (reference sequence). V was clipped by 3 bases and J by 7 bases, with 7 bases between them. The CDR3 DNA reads TGTGCCAGTAGTATTCGGTCGAATTCACCCCTCCACTTT. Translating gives CASSIRSNSPLHF.

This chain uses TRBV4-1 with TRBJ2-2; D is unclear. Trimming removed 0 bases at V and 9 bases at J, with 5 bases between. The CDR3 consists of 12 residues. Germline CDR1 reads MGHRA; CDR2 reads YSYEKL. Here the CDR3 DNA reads TGCGCCAGCAGCCAAGATGGCAGGGAGCTGTTTTTT. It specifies CASSQDGRELFF.

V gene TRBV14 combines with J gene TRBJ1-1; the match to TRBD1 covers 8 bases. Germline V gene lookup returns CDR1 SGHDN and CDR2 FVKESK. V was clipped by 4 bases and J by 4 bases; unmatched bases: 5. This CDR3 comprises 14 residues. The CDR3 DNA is TGTGCCAGCAGCCCCAACAGGGGGGGCACTGAAGCTTTCTTT. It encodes CASSPNRGGTEAFF.

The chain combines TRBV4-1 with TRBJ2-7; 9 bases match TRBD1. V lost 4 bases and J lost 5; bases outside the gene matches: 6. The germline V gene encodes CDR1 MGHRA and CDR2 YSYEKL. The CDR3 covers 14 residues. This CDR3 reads CASSLRRTGDEQYF. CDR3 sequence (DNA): TGCGCCAGCAGCCTAAGGAGGACAGGGGACGAGCAGTACTTC.

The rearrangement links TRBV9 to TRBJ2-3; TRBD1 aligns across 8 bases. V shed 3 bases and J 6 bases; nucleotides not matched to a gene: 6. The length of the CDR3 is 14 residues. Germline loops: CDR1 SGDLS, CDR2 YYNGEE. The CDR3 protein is CASSDDRGSDTQYF. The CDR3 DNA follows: TGTGCCAGCAGCGACGACAGGGGTTCGGATACGCAGTATTTT.